The clone carrying this T cell receptor beta chain has more than one count but fewer than ten. As yet, its antigen is unknown. Per germline, CDR1 MDHEN and CDR2 SYDVKM. V was trimmed by 6 bases and J by 8 bases, leaving 14 bases between them. This CDR3 spans 13 amino acids. The record originates from a study of regulatory T cells in long-lasting Graves disease. Study findings and constraints: Examination was confined to peripheral blood, excluding thyroid tissue.

Time point described: persistent/refractory GD, antithyroid drugs over 5 years with positive TRAb. From PBMCs, RNA was extracted and then used to make the TCR library. Arm-PCR of CDR3 regions and iRepertoire HTBI primers were the basis on which TCR beta libraries were built. TCRdb re-called the multiplex PCR reads through MiXCR, storing one row per CDR3 protein. The sample holds a few hundred thousand distinct CDR3 sequences; 20% to 25% are singletons and the top ten take about 26%. The genes are TRBV28 and TRBJ1-3; a weak D match, TRBD1 (5 bases). The sample was peripheral blood mononuclear cells (PBMCs), taken when the disease was refractory, from a patient treated with antithyroid drugs. The source of this sequence is a female donor with Graves disease. CDR3 in DNA: TGTGCCAGCAGCTCCAACCTAGGGGACACCATATATTTT. It yields the protein CASSSNLGDTIYF.